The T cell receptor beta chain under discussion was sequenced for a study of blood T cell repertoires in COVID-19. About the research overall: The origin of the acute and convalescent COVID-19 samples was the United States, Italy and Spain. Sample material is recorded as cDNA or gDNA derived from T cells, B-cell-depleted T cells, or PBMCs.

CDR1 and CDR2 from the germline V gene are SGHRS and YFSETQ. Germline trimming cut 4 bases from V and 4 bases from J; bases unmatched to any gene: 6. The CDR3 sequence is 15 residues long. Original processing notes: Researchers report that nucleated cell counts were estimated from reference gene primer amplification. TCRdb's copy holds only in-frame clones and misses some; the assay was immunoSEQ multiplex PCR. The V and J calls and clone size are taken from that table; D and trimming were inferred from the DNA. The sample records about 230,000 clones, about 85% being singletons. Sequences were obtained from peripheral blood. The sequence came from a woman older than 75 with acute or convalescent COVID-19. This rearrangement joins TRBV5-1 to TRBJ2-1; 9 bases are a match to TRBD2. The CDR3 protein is CASSQSGGNYNEQFF. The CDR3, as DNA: TGCGCCAGCAGCCAGAGCGGGGGGAATTACAATGAGCAGTTCTTC.